This is a list of T cell receptor beta chains from one sample in a study of post-analysis software for immune sequencing data. TCRdb re-derived calls from the PCR reads in MiXCR, one entry per CDR3 protein. The sample contains about 540,000 distinct CDR3 sequences, around a third of which appear only once. Sequenced: blood. Source of these receptors: a girl aged 2-17 years with multiple sclerosis. CDR3s include the opening cysteine and the closing phenylalanine or tryptophan. The order of the fields is V gene, D gene, J gene, clone size, CDR3 protein, CDR3 DNA. D genes are given only for firm matches. For some rows the clone size is stated as once, few or many, or as a class when expanded; others skip it.

>TRBV20-1|TRBD1|TRBJ1-2|-
CSAREAGGTAYGYTF
TGCAGTGCTAGAGAGGCAGGGGGCACTGCGTATGGCTACACCTTC
>TRBV2|-|TRBJ2-1|few
CASSRGPNNEQFF
TGTGCCAGCAGTCGAGGACCCAACAATGAGCAGTTCTTC
>TRBV4-3|-|TRBJ1-6|-
CASSQDQIGRHNSPLHF
TGCGCCAGCAGCCAAGATCAAATAGGGCGGCATAATTCACCCCTCCACTTT
>TRBV13|TRBD1|TRBJ2-7|few
CASSPGQGLSSYEQYF
TGTGCCAGCAGCCCCGGACAGGGTTTAAGCTCCTACGAGCAGTACTTC
>TRBV28|-|TRBJ2-5|-
CASSLDTRETQYF
TGTGCCAGCAGTTTAGATACGCGGGAGACCCAGTACTTC
>TRBV28|TRBD1|TRBJ1-1|-
CASRGTGGRGTEAFF
TGTGCCAGCAGGGGCACAGGGGGCAGGGGCACTGAAGCTTTCTTT
>TRBV4-2|-|TRBJ1-2|few
CASSQDAGLNYGYTF
TGTGCCAGCAGCCAAGACGCAGGGTTGAACTATGGCTACACCTTC
>TRBV20-1|-|TRBJ1-1|-
CSGRTAPCTEAFF
TGCAGCGGCCGGACAGCACCCTGCACTGAAGCTTTCTTT
>TRBV15|-|TRBJ2-1|few
CATVRLGNNEQFF
TGTGCCACCGTCAGGCTGGGGAACAATGAGCAGTTCTTC
>TRBV10-2|TRBD1|TRBJ1-5|-
CASSSGQGPSNQPQHF
TGCGCCAGCAGTTCAGGACAGGGGCCTAGCAATCAGCCCCAGCATTTT
>TRBV6-5|-|TRBJ1-2|few
CASSFSRLDGYTF
TGTGCCAGCAGTTTCAGCAGATTGGATGGCTACACCTTC
>TRBV29-1|-|TRBJ2-7|few
CSGGRVSYNEQYF
TGCAGCGGAGGTCGGGTCTCCTACAATGAGCAGTACTTC
>TRBV20-1|TRBD1|TRBJ2-7|-
CSVSTPRGPKDNEQYF
TGCAGTGTTTCAACACCCAGGGGGCCTAAGGACAACGAGCAGTACTTC
>TRBV12-3/TRBV12-4|TRBD2|TRBJ2-1|-
CASSLTSGGLPTNHEQFF
TGTGCCAGCAGTTTAACTAGCGGGGGCTTGCCAACTAATCATGAGCAGTTCTTC
>TRBV5-1|-|TRBJ2-7|-
CASSPRGESSYEQYF
TGCGCCAGCAGCCCGAGGGGGGAGAGCTCCTACGAGCAGTACTTC
>TRBV12-3/TRBV12-4|TRBD1|TRBJ1-2|-
CASNAGQGNYGYTF
TGTGCCAGCAATGCCGGACAGGGCAACTATGGCTACACCTTC
>TRBV6-2/TRBV6-3|-|TRBJ2-5|-
CASSYLRKQVLEETQYF
TGTGCCAGCAGCTATCTCCGGAAGCAGGTGTTAGAAGAGACCCAGTACTTC
>TRBV3-1|-|TRBJ2-5|-
CASSQAGEETQYF
TGTGCCAGCAGCCAAGCCGGAGAAGAGACCCAGTACTTC
>TRBV5-1|-|TRBJ2-3|few
CASSFGSGSTDTQYF
TGCGCCAGCAGCTTCGGAAGCGGGAGCACAGATACGCAGTATTTT
>TRBV10-1|-|TRBJ2-7|-
CASIRNVEQYF
TGCGCCAGCATTCGGAACGTCGAGCAGTACTTC
>TRBV5-1|-|TRBJ1-3|-
CASSLTGGRSGNTIYF
TGCGCCAGCAGCTTGACGGGGGGCAGATCTGGAAACACCATATATTTT
>TRBV19|TRBD1|TRBJ2-5|many
CASSQDRRGETQYF
TGTGCCAGTAGCCAGGACAGGCGTGGAGAGACCCAGTACTTC
>TRBV18|-|TRBJ2-7|few
CASSDGSSYEQYF
TGTGCCAGCTCGGACGGTAGCTCCTACGAGCAGTACTTC
>TRBV6-5|TRBD1|TRBJ1-2|-
CASSYSNPPGGVGVYGYTF
TGTGCCAGCAGTTACTCGAACCCCCCAGGGGGAGTGGGTGTCTATGGCTACACCTTC
>TRBV6-2/TRBV6-3|-|TRBJ2-1|-
CASSYSIRGAPSYERFF
TGTGCCAGCAGTTACTCGATACGGGGGGCTCCCTCCTATGAGCGGTTCTTC
>TRBV20-1|-|TRBJ1-6|few
CSARQDSNNSPLHF
TGCAGTGCTAGACAGGACAGCAATAATTCACCCCTCCACTTT
>TRBV7-9|-|TRBJ1-2|-
CASSLEVVYGYTF
TGTGCCAGCAGCTTAGAGGTCGTCTATGGCTACACCTTC
>TRBV5-1|-|TRBJ2-1|few
CASSTGGDGPYNEQFF
TGCGCCAGCAGCACTGGCGGGGATGGCCCCTACAATGAGCAGTTCTTC
>TRBV6-5|-|TRBJ2-5|-
CASSYGWDGKGTQYF
TGTGCCAGCAGTTACGGGTGGGACGGGAAAGGGACCCAGTACTTC
>TRBV7-3|TRBD1|TRBJ2-6|-
CASSTTGTGFSGANVLTF
TGTGCCAGCAGCACGACCGGGACAGGGTTCTCTGGGGCCAACGTCCTGACTTTC
>TRBV6-4|-|TRBJ1-2|few
CASSPAGGSDYGYTF
TGTGCCAGCAGTCCCGCGGGGGGTTCGGACTATGGCTACACCTTC
>TRBV6-2/TRBV6-3|TRBD1|TRBJ2-1|once
CAGLPGGKDRGRGRNEQFF
TGTGCCGGTCTCCCCGGAGGAAAAGACAGGGGGAGGGGGCGGAATGAGCAGTTCTTC
>TRBV3-1|-|TRBJ2-5|-
CASSQQPLAAQETQYF
TGTGCCAGCAGCCAACAACCTCTGGCGGCACAAGAGACCCAGTACTTC
>TRBV6-5|TRBD1|TRBJ1-6|many
CASSYSTGGGSPLHF
TGTGCCAGCAGTTACTCGACAGGGGGAGGATCACCCCTCCACTTT
>TRBV6-6|-|TRBJ2-4|few
CASSLGRLAKNIQYF
TGTGCCAGCAGCCTGGGGCGTCTAGCCAAAAACATTCAGTACTTC
>TRBV29-1|-|TRBJ2-5|few
CSARSQTYGQYF
TGCAGCGCCCGGTCCCAGACCTACGGGCAGTACTTC
>TRBV29-1|TRBD1|TRBJ1-2|few
CSVVDRATFNYGYTF
TGCAGCGTTGTGGACAGGGCGACCTTTAACTATGGCTACACCTTC
>TRBV5-1|-|TRBJ2-5|once
CASSLEWTKETQYF
TGCGCCAGCAGCTTGGAATGGACTAAAGAGACCCAGTACTTC
>TRBV3-1|-|TRBJ2-1|once
CASSSLRSEQFF
TGTGCCAGCAGCTCCCTACGGAGTGAGCAGTTCTTC
>TRBV11-2|-|TRBJ2-7|-
CASSLGQTPAYEQYF
TGTGCCAGCAGCTTAGGGCAGACACCAGCCTACGAGCAGTACTTC
>TRBV7-3|TRBD2|TRBJ2-3|-
CASSPNQRGALQGTDTQYF
TGTGCCAGCAGCCCCAACCAGCGGGGGGCCTTACAAGGCACAGATACGCAGTATTTT
>TRBV10-3|TRBD2|TRBJ2-1|many
CAIGTGTSSNEQFF
TGTGCCATCGGAACCGGGACTAGCAGCAATGAGCAGTTCTTC
>TRBV10-3|-|TRBJ2-5|many
CATGREETQYF
TGTGCCACCGGCAGGGAGGAGACCCAGTACTTC
>TRBV7-2|-|TRBJ2-7|-
CASSLRGSAYEQYF
TGTGCCAGCAGTCTCAGGGGTTCCGCCTACGAGCAGTACTTC
>TRBV20-1|TRBD2|TRBJ2-1|-
CSASTSGGYNEQFF
TGCAGTGCTAGTACTAGCGGGGGCTACAATGAGCAGTTCTTC
>TRBV5-1|-|TRBJ2-3|few
CASSYQGTDTQYF
TGCGCCAGCAGTTATCAGGGGACAGATACGCAGTATTTT
>TRBV7-9|-|TRBJ2-7|few
CASSLGNRGYSYEQYF
TGTGCCAGCAGCTTAGGCAACCGGGGATACTCCTACGAGCAGTACTTC
>TRBV7-3|-|TRBJ2-3|few
CASSSSASDTQYF
TGTGCCAGCAGCTCAAGTGCTAGCGATACGCAGTATTTT
>TRBV18|-|TRBJ2-5|-
CASSPAGDQETQYF
TGTGCCAGCTCACCCGCCGGGGACCAAGAGACCCAGTACTTC
>TRBV29-1|-|TRBJ1-1|-
CTIQKNTEAFF
TGCACGATACAGAAGAACACTGAAGCTTTCTTT
>TRBV7-9|-|TRBJ2-7|few
CASSISLYEQYF
TGTGCCAGCAGCATCTCACTCTACGAGCAGTACTTC
>TRBV20-1|-|TRBJ1-2|-
CSARQSSNYGYTF
TGCAGTGCCCGACAGTCCTCAAACTATGGCTACACCTTC